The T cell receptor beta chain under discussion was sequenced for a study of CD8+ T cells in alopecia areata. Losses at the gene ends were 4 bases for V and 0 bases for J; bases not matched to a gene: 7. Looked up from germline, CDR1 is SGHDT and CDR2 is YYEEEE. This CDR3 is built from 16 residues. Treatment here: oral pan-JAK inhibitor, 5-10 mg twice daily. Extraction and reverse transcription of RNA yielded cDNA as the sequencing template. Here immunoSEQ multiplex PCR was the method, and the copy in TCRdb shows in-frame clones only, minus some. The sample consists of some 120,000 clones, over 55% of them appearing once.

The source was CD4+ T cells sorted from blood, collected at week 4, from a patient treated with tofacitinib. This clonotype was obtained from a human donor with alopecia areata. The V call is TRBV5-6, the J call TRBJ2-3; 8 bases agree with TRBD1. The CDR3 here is CASSPDRGRSTDTQYF. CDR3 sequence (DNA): TGTGCCAGCAGCCCCGACAGGGGACGTAGCACAGATACGCAGTATTTT.